These T cell receptor beta chains were read from a single sample in a study of blood T cell repertoires in COVID-19. Clones were read by immunoSEQ multiplex PCR, and TCRdb kept only the in-frame ones, dropping some. The profile covers some 200,000 clones, with approximately 85% appearing a single time and 10% to 15% taken by the ten largest. Sequenced: PBMCs or T cells enriched from blood (not recorded which). The receptor set was obtained from a man aged 35 to 55 who had recovered from COVID-19. Both conserved end residues are part of each CDR3. Each record gives: V gene, J gene, clone size, CDR3 length, D gene, CDR3 protein, CDR3 DNA. D genes are given only for firm matches. A row's size may be missing; if present it is once, few, many or a size class.

>TRBV3-1/TRBV3-2|TRBJ1-3|-|14|-
CASSRRALGNTIYF
TGTGCCAGCAGCCGCAGGGCCCTTGGAAACACCATATATTTT
>TRBV7-2|TRBJ1-1|once|15|TRBD1
CARTLRGGQGAEAFF
TGTGCCCGCACCCTCCGGGGGGGACAGGGGGCTGAAGCTTTCTTT
>TRBV7-2|TRBJ1-1|-|14|TRBD1
CASSWDRGATEAFF
TGTGCCAGCAGTTGGGACAGGGGAGCGACTGAAGCTTTCTTT
>TRBV27|TRBJ1-1|-|13|-
CASSLPVTGEAFF
TGTGCCAGCAGTTTACCCGTAACAGGGGAAGCTTTCTTT
>TRBV10-3|TRBJ1-1|-|15|-
CAMREDTKGDTEAFF
TGTGCCATGCGAGAGGACACCAAGGGTGACACTGAAGCTTTCTTT
>TRBV11-3|TRBJ2-1|-|15|TRBD2
CASSSSGQGLAEQFF
TGTGCCAGCAGCTCCTCGGGTCAGGGACTAGCGGAGCAGTTCTTC
>TRBV9|TRBJ2-2|-|14|TRBD2
CASRAGGNTGELFF
TGTGCCAGCAGGGCGGGAGGAAACACCGGGGAGCTGTTTTTT
>TRBV10-3|TRBJ2-2|-|12|TRBD2
CAIGLAGGELFF
TGTGCCATCGGTCTAGCGGGAGGGGAGCTGTTTTTT
>TRBV7-9|TRBJ2-7|-|15|TRBD2
CASSSPASGNYEQYF
TGTGCCAGCAGCTCCCCGGCTAGCGGGAATTACGAGCAGTACTTC
>TRBV4-2|TRBJ1-5|few|18|TRBD1
CASSQGARGLYSNQPQHF
TGTGCCAGCAGCCAAGGCGCCAGGGGGCTTTATAGCAATCAGCCCCAGCATTTT
>TRBV4-3|TRBJ2-1|-|17|-
CASSQESFRGRYNEQFF
TGCGCCAGCAGCCAAGAAAGTTTCCGGGGGAGATACAATGAGCAGTTCTTC
>TRBV2|TRBJ2-6|-|16|-
CASSRYTGSGANVLTF
TGTGCCAGCAGTAGATATACAGGGTCAGGGGCCAACGTCCTGACTTTC
>TRBV18|TRBJ2-3|-|16|-
CASSRMETASTDTQYF
TGTGCCAGCTCACGAATGGAGACAGCTAGCACAGATACGCAGTATTTT
>TRBV15|TRBJ1-1|few|13|-
CATSRDQGTEAFF
TGTGCCACCAGCAGAGACCAGGGAACTGAAGCTTTCTTT
>TRBV5-1|TRBJ2-5|-|16|-
CASSFTGPPLQETQYF
TGCGCCAGCAGCTTTACAGGACCACCACTCCAAGAGACCCAGTACTTC
>TRBV3-1/TRBV3-2|TRBJ2-5|-|16|TRBD2
CASSHYGTSGQETQYF
TGTGCCAGCAGCCATTACGGGACTAGCGGCCAAGAGACCCAGTACTTC
>TRBV5-5|TRBJ1-1|once|14|-
CASSPTALNTEAFF
TGTGCCAGCAGCCCGACAGCCTTGAACACTGAAGCTTTCTTT
>TRBV6-5|TRBJ2-3|many|12|-
CASTQGGDTQYF
TGTGCCAGCACCCAGGGGGGAGATACGCAGTATTTT
>TRBV5-6|TRBJ2-2|once|17|TRBD2
CASSFPGLAGASGELFF
TGTGCCAGCAGCTTCCCGGGACTAGCGGGAGCATCCGGGGAGCTGTTTTTT
>TRBV18|TRBJ2-2|-|14|TRBD2
CASSPGLAAGELFF
TGTGCCAGCTCACCGGGACTAGCGGCCGGGGAGCTGTTTTTT
>TRBV5-5|TRBJ2-3|-|15|-
CASSFRSPETDTQYF
TGTGCCAGCAGCTTCAGGTCCCCAGAAACAGATACGCAGTATTTT
>TRBV7-2|TRBJ2-7|once|14|TRBD1
CASSPNRGRGEQYF
TGTGCCAGCAGCCCAAACAGGGGGCGAGGGGAGCAGTACTTC
>TRBV11-2|TRBJ2-5|once|18|TRBD1
CASSLGTGGDLLGETQYF
TGTGCCAGCAGCTTAGGGACAGGGGGCGACCTCCTCGGGGAGACCCAGTACTTC
>TRBV19|TRBJ2-1|-|12|-
CASAGTYNEQFF
TGTGCCAGTGCAGGTACCTACAATGAGCAGTTCTTC
>TRBV11-3|TRBJ1-3|once|20|-
CASSLEPAPRGGRSGNTIYF
TGTGCCAGCAGCTTAGAGCCCGCGCCCCGGGGGGGACGCTCTGGAAACACCATATATTTT
>TRBV6-6|TRBJ2-1|-|13|TRBD2
CASKPGLAGSEFF
TGTGCCAGCAAACCGGGACTAGCGGGGAGTGAGTTCTTC
>TRBV11-3|TRBJ2-2|-|15|-
CASSLYGRNTGELFF
TGTGCCAGCAGCTTATACGGGAGAAACACCGGGGAGCTGTTTTTT
>TRBV12-5|TRBJ2-2|-|14|TRBD1
CARGTGANTGELFF
TGTGCTAGAGGAACAGGGGCGAACACCGGGGAGCTGTTTTTT
>TRBV18|TRBJ1-1|-|16|-
CASSPLGTDSDTEAFF
TGTGCCAGCTCACCATTAGGTACAGATTCTGACACTGAAGCTTTCTTT
>TRBV2|TRBJ1-1|-|14|TRBD1
CASSERTGWTEAFF
TGTGCCAGCAGTGAGAGGACAGGGTGGACTGAAGCTTTCTTT
>TRBV6-5|TRBJ1-3|-|16|-
CASSYRQDSPGNTIYF
TGTGCCAGCAGTTACCGACAGGATAGTCCTGGAAACACCATATATTTT
>TRBV7-8|TRBJ2-3|-|15|TRBD2
CASSRAGDRADTQYF
TGTGCCAGCAGCCGAGCGGGAGATAGGGCAGATACGCAGTATTTT
>TRBV6-4|TRBJ2-2|-|17|TRBD2
CASSPGTSWFGTGELFF
TGTGCCAGCAGTCCTGGGACTAGCTGGTTTGGGACCGGGGAGCTGTTTTTT
>TRBV28|TRBJ1-2|-|18|-
CASRNNQGRVLSSYGYTF
TGTGCCAGCAGGAACAATCAGGGGAGGGTATTGAGTAGCTATGGCTACACCTTC
>TRBV2|TRBJ2-1|-|16|-
CASSDWRDPGWNEQFF
TGTGCCAGCAGTGACTGGCGGGACCCCGGTTGGAATGAGCAGTTCTTC
>TRBV4-3|TRBJ2-5|-|17|TRBD2
CASSQDFFSGSMETQYF
TGCGCCAGCAGCCAAGATTTCTTCAGCGGGAGTATGGAGACCCAGTACTTC
>TRBV6-5|TRBJ1-2|-|14|TRBD1
CASSRDRPFYGYTF
TGTGCCAGCAGTAGGGACAGGCCGTTCTATGGCTACACCTTC
>TRBV29-1|TRBJ2-7|-|14|TRBD2
CSVAQTSGGRQQYF
TGCAGCGTTGCCCAGACTAGCGGAGGAAGGCAGCAGTACTTC
>TRBV9|TRBJ2-3|-|14|-
CASSEGWGTDTQYF
TGTGCCAGCAGCGAGGGGTGGGGCACAGATACGCAGTATTTT
>TRBV19|TRBJ2-7|-|14|-
CASSPRSQGYEQYF
TGTGCCAGTAGTCCGCGGTCACAGGGTTACGAGCAGTACTTC
>TRBV24-1|TRBJ1-5|-|12|-
CATSEGDQPQHF
TGTGCCACCAGTGAGGGAGATCAGCCCCAGCATTTT
>TRBV5-1|TRBJ2-1|-|16|-
CASSRPGGTFNNEQFF
TGCGCCAGCAGCCGACCCGGGGGAACATTTAACAATGAGCAGTTCTTC
>TRBV24-1|TRBJ1-1|-|13|-
CATSDTTVGQAFF
TGTGCCACCAGTGATACCACCGTTGGGCAGGCTTTCTTT
>TRBV6-4|TRBJ2-3|-|16|TRBD2
CASSDSSTGGAYTQYF
TGTGCCAGCAGTGACTCGAGTACGGGAGGAGCGTATACGCAGTATTTT
>TRBV2|TRBJ2-3|-|17|TRBD2
CASSQPLGRASTDTQYF
TGTGCCAGCAGTCAACCTCTCGGGAGGGCTAGCACAGATACGCAGTATTTT
>TRBV6-5|TRBJ1-3|once|13|-
CAVKDYSGNTIYF
TGTGCCGTTAAGGACTACTCTGGAAACACCATATATTTT
>TRBV5-1|TRBJ1-2|-|14|-
CASSLAGPDRGYTF
TGCGCCAGCAGCTTGGCAGGGCCCGACCGTGGCTACACCTTC
>TRBV11-2|TRBJ2-1|-|17|TRBD2
CASSLAASGTSYNEQFF
TGTGCCAGCAGCTTAGCGGCTAGCGGAACCTCCTACAATGAGCAGTTCTTC
>TRBV12-3/TRBV12-4|TRBJ1-3|-|13|-
CASKPGGRNTIYF
TGTGCCAGCAAACCAGGAGGTAGAAACACCATATATTTT
>TRBV3-1/TRBV3-2|TRBJ2-5|-|14|-
CASSLRRSSETQYF
TGTGCCAGCAGCCTCAGGCGAAGTTCAGAGACCCAGTACTTC
>TRBV27|TRBJ2-1|-|15|TRBD2
CASSLSGGRDDEQFF
TGTGCCAGCAGTTTAAGCGGCGGGAGGGACGATGAGCAGTTCTTC